Given below is one T cell receptor (beta chain) in context. These data are taken from a study of blood T cell repertoires in COVID-19. TCRdb keeps only in-frame clones here, not all; method: immunoSEQ multiplex PCR. Here the sample spans 350,000 to 400,000 clones, 89% being singletons. Per germline, CDR1 WNHNN and CDR2 SYGVQD (reference sequence). CDR3 size: 13 residues. The V and J ends lost 9 bases and 1 base respectively, with 12 bases between them. The source material was PBMCs or T cells enriched from blood (not recorded which). The sequence was obtained from a woman aged 30 to 39 who had recovered from COVID-19. The chain couples TRBV10-1 to TRBJ1-1; D gene uncertain. CDR3 in DNA: TGCGCCAGTACGGAGCAGCCGAACACTGAAGCTTTCTTT. Translation: CASTEQPNTEAFF.